What follows is one T cell receptor (beta chain) and its context. For TCRbeta, the library was prepared with unique molecular identifiers. One entry per CDR3 protein results from TCRdb running MiXCR on the PCR reads. This sample has about a million distinct CDR3 sequences, with 25% to 30% found just once. The sample comes from a study of T-cell reconstitution after alpha-beta-depleted transplantation in children. V was cut by 2 bases and J by 2 bases, with 7 bases left in between. CDR3 length: 14 amino acids. Germline CDR1 reads MDHEN; CDR2 reads SYDVKM. The J gene is TRBJ1-5, the V gene TRBV28; D gene unclear. The clonotype originates from a boy younger than two who had a stem cell transplant for SCID, so the T cells may come from the graft donor. The source was PBMCs, mostly from graft donor cells, collected 360 days after TCRalphabeta/CD19-depleted stem cell transplant. Here the CDR3 DNA reads TGTGCCAGCAGTTTAATGGAGGGCAATCAGCCCCAGCATTTT. Encoded protein: CASSLMEGNQPQHF.